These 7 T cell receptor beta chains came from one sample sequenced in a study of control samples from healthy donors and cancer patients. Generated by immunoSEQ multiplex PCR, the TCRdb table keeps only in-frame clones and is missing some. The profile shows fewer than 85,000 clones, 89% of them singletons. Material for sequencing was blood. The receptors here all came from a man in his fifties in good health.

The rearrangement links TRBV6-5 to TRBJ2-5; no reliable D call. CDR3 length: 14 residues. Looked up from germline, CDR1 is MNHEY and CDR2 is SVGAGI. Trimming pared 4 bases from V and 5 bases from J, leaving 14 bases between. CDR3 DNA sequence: TGTGCCAGCAGTTTCGCCCCTGCTGGGGAGACCCAGTACTTC. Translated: CASSFAPAGETQYF.

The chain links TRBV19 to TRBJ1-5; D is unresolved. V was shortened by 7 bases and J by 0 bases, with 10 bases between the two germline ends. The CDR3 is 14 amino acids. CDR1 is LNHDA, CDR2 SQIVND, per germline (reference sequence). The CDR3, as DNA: TGTGCCAGTACAATCTCAGATAGCAATCAGCCCCAGCATTTT. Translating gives CASTISDSNQPQHF. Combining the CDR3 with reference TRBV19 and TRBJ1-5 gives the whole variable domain DGGITQSPKYLFRKEGQNVTLSCEQNLNHDAMYWYRQDPGQGLRLIYYSQIVNDFQKGDIAEGYSVSREKKESFPLTVTSAQKNPTAFYLCASTISDSNQPQHFGDGTRLSIL.

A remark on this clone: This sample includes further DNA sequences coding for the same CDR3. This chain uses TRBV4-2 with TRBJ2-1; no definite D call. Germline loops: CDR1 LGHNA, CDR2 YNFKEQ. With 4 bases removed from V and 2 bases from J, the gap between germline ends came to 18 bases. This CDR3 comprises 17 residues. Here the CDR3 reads CASSRRYAADTYNEQFF. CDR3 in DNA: TGTGCCAGCAGCCGCAGATACGCGGCCGACACCTACAATGAGCAGTTCTTC.

The CDR3 bases are TGTGCCAGCAGTTCTCCCGGGACAGGGAACACTGAAGCTTTCTTT. Its translation: CASSSPGTGNTEAFF. This chain joins TRBV28 and TRBJ1-1, with TRBD1 matching 8 bases. Trimming removed 4 bases from V and 1 base from J; junction bases left unmatched: 5. Germline loops: CDR1 MDHEN, CDR2 SYDVKM. CDR3 length: 15 amino acids. The full variable domain, rest sourced from reference TRBV28 and TRBJ1-1, is DVKVTQSSRYLVKRTGEKVFLECVQDMDHENMFWYRQDPGLGLRLIYFSYDVKMKEKGDIPEGYSVSREKKERFSLILESASTNQTSMYLCASSSPGTGNTEAFFGQGTRLTVV.

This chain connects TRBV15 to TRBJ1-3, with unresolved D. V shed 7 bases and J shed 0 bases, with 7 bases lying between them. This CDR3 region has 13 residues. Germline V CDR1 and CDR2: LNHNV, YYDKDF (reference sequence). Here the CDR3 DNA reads TGTGCCACCACAGATCGCTCTGGAAACACCATATATTTT. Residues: CATTDRSGNTIYF.

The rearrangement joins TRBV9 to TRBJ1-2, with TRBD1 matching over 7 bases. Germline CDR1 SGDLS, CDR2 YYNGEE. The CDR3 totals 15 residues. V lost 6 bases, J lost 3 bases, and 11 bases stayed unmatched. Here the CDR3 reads CASTLQGLGDYGYTF. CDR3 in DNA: TGTGCCAGCACTCTACAGGGGTTAGGGGACTATGGCTACACCTTC. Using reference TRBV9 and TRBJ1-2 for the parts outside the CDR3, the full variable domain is DSGVTQTPKHLITATGQRVTLRCSPRSGDLSVYWYQQSLDQGLQFLIQYYNGEERAKGNILERFSAQQFPDLHSELNLSSLELGDSALYFCASTLQGLGDYGYTFGSGTRLTVV.

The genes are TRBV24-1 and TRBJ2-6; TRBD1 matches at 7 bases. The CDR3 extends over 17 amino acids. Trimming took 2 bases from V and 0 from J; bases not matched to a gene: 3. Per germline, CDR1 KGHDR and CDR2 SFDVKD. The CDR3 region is CATSDSGQSSGANVLTF. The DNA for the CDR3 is TGTGCCACCAGTGATTCGGGACAGAGCTCTGGGGCCAACGTCCTGACTTTC.